The subject of this entry is one TCR beta chain. What it binds is unknown. CDR3 length: 12 residues. The germline V and J ends were trimmed by 9 bases and 7 bases, with 15 bases remaining between them. The germline V gene has CDR1 LGHNA and CDR2 YSLEER. The sample is drawn from a study of shared clonotypes between healthy human individuals. Study results and limitations: Sampling used blood alone; tissue repertoires probably differ. Non-shared clonotypes showed lower generation probabilities than clonotypes common to all four donors.

The repertoire was sequenced with immunoSEQ multiplex PCR; TCRdb's copy has only in-frame clones and lacks some. Seen here are approximately 2.5 million clones, approximately 93% observed once, and the top ten hold about 0.34%. The chain couples TRBV4-3 to TRBJ1-2; D gene unclear. The sample consisted of naive CD4+ T cells from PBMCs. The subset denotes: CD45RA+ positively selected. This receptor was identified in a young man in good health. Some clones in this sample may be carry-over from other donors' samples. CDR3 loop: CARVPLLGGYTF. The CDR3 DNA is TGCGCCAGGGTCCCCCTCCTAGGTGGCTACACCTTC.